This T cell receptor beta chain was documented in a study of cytomegalovirus exposure and HLA in healthy donors (dated 2017 in TCRdb). For context, the study as a whole: According to a later analysis, one platform produced both the roughly 130 validation repertoires and the 666 repertoires of the first cohort. The study aimed to test whether cataloging public T cell receptors could reveal signatures of past pathogen exposure. To predict cytomegalovirus infection status, the study combined high-throughput TCR immunosequencing, statistical association of individual TCRs with disease status, and machine learning. In addition to the first cohort of roughly 670 subjects, a separate validation cohort of approximately 120 different subjects was used. Beyond this particular receptor, the publication reports: In both the original and validation cohorts, the classifier was reported to diagnose cytomegalovirus status with high specificity and sensitivity. Subsequent analysis determined that TCRs grouped into clusters in the first cohort also showed a tendency toward co-occurrence across the roughly 120 validation repertoires, and approximately 94% of cluster scores exceeded 0. In vitro tests confirmed that a few of the cytomegalovirus-associated TCR beta chains recognize cytomegalovirus antigens. Most TCR sequences were seen in very few donors, while some public TCRs were found in many individuals. According to the authors, the approach could potentially be generalized to other disease states and immunological phenotypes. All 110 or so repertoires were used to score co-occurrence in the validation cohort in a later analysis, because that analysis had no HLA typing for the cohort. The study listed 164 TCR beta chains as associated with cytomegalovirus.

Library creation used the immunoSEQ multiplex PCR assay. As for how the authors treated the data: A statistical classification framework was developed to diagnose cytomegalovirus status using the catalog of TCR beta chain sequences. TCRdb provides this immuneACCESS table in a form limited to in-frame rearrangements. Some clones are lacking; in checked studies, under half of them reflect an unresolved V gene, and why the rest are absent is not known. From that table come the V and J calls and clone size; the DNA was used to work out D and trimming. The sample yields about 270,000 clones; around 86% were counted once. Roughly 0.99% of the sample goes to the ten largest clones. The CDR3 measures 17 amino acids from cysteine to phenylalanine. The DNA shown is the 51-base CDR3, in frame from base 1. V is shortened by 3 bases, J by 0 bases, and the region joining them spans 19 bases. The germline V gene supplies CDR1 SGDLS and CDR2 YYNGEE.

This clone was seen just once. It has no known antigen specificity. The input lacks base qualities; no much larger clone sits a single base away. Separate from the approximately 730-subject first cohort, the validation cohort of 120 subjects was the group to which the donors belonged. This chain is built from TRBV9 and TRBJ2-7, and the D gene may be TRBD2, 6 bases matching. The sample taken for sequencing was PBMCs. The receptor comes from a woman between 18 and 30 years old in good health and CMV-seronegative. At the DNA level, the sequence is TGTGCCAGCAGCGAGGAGGGGTATATGGCACCCTCCTACGAGCAGTACTTC. This translates into CASSEEGYMAPSYEQYF.